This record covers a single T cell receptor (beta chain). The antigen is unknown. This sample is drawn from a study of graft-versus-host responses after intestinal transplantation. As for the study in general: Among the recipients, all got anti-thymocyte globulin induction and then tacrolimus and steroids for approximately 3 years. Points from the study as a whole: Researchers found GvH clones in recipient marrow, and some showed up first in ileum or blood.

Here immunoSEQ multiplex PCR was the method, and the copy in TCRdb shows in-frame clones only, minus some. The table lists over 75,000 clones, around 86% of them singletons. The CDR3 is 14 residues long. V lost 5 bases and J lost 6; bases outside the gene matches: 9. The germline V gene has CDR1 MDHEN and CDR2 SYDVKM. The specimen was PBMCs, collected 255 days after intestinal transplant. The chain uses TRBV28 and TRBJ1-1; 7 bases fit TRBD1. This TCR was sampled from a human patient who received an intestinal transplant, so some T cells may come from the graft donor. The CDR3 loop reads CASSSLRGGAEAFF. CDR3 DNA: TGTGCCAGCAGTAGCCTCAGGGGGGGGGCTGAAGCTTTCTTT.